This T cell receptor (beta chain) was recovered during a study of blood T cell repertoires in COVID-19. Background on the study: Collection of acute and convalescent COVID-19 samples took place in the United States, Italy and Spain. The analysed material was cDNA or gDNA that came from T cells, B-cell-depleted T cells, or PBMCs.

Clones were sequenced by immunoSEQ multiplex PCR, and TCRdb holds only the in-frame ones, with some missing. The sample has roughly 150,000 clones, approximately 92% seen once. The Seattle patients, enrolled during active infection, were followed longitudinally. The origin of this receptor is a man aged 18 to 30 with COVID-19, enrolled during active disease. The specimen sequenced was peripheral blood.

CDR3 in amino acids: CASSGLPRGNEQFF. Written as DNA, the CDR3 is TGCGCCAGCAGTGGGCTACCCCGCGGCAATGAGCAGTTCTTC. The genes are TRBV10-1 and TRBJ2-1; D not certain. The CDR3 consists of 14 residues. Germline V gene sequence: CDR1 WNHNN, CDR2 SYGVQD (reference sequence). The V end lost 4 bases, the J end lost 6 bases, and 13 bases lay between the germline ends.